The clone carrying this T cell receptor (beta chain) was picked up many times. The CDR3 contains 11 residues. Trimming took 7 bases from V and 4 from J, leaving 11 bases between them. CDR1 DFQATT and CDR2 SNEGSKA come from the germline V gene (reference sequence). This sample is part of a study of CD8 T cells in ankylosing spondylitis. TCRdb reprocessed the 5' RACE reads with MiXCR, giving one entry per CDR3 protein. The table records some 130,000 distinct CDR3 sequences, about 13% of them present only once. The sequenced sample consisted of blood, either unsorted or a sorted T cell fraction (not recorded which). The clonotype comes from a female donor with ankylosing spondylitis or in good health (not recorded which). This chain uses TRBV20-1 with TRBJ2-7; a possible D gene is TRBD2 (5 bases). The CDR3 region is CSVAGPYEQYF. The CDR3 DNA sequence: TGCAGTGTCGCGGGTCCTTACGAGCAGTACTTC.